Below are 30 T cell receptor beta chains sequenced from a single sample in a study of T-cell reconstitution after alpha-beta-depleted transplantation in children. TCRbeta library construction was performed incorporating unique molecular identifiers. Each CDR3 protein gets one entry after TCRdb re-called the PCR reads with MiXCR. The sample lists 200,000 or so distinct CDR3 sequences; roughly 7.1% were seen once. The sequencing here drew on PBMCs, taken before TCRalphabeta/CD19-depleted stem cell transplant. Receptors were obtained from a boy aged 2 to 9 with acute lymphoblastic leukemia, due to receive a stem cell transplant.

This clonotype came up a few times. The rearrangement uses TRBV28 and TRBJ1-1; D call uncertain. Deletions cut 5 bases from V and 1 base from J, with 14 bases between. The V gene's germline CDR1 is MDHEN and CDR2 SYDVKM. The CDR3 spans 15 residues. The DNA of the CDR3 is TGTGCCAGCAGTCCGCCGGATCTTACGAACACTGAAGCTTTCTTT. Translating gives CASSPPDLTNTEAFF.

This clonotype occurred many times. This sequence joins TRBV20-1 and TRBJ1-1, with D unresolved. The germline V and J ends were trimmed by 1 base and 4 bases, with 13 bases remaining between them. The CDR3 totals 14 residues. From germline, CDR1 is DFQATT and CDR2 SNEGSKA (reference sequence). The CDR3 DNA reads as TGCAGTGCTAGAGGAAGGCGGGCCGGCACTGAAGCTTTCTTT. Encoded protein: CSARGRRAGTEAFF.

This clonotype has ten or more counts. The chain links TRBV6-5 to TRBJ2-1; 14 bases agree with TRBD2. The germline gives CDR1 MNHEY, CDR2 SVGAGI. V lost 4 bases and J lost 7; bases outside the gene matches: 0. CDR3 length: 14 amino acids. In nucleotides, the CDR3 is TGTGCCAGCAGTTGGACTAGCGGGAGGAATGAGCAGTTCTTC. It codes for CASSWTSGRNEQFF.

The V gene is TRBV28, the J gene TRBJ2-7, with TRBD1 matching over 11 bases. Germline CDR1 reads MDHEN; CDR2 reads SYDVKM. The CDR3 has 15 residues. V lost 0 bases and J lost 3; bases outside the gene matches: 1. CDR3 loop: CASSLWGQGDYEQYF. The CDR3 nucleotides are TGTGCCAGCAGTTTATGGGGACAGGGGGACTACGAGCAGTACTTC.

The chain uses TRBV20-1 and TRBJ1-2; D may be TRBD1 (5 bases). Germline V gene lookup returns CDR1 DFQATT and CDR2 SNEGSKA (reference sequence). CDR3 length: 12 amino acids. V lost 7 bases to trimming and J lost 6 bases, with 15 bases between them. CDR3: CSEKAPRDGYTF. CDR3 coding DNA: TGCAGTGAGAAGGCACCCAGGGATGGCTACACCTTC.

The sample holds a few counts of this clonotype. In DNA form, the CDR3 reads TGTGCCAGCAGTTATGAGGGTTCCCCCGGCCAGCATTTT. This gives the protein CASSYEGSPGQHF. The chain joins TRBV6-2 or TRBV6-3 to TRBJ1-5; D unresolved. Germline V gene lookup returns CDR1 MNHEY and CDR2 SVGEGT. V lost 3 bases, J lost 12 bases, and 15 bases lay in between. The CDR3 consists of 13 residues.

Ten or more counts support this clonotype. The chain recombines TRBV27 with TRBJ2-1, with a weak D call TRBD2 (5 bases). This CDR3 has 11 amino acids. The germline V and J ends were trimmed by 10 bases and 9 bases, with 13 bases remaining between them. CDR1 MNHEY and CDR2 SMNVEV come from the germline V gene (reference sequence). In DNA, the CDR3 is TGTGCCACACGGGATGTTGGTGAGCAGTTCTTC. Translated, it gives CATRDVGEQFF.

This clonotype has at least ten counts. The chain's CDR3 is CASSRKRTETQYF. CDR3 nucleotide sequence: TGCGCCAGCAGCCGAAAGCGAACCGAGACCCAGTACTTC. The chain links TRBV4-3 to TRBJ2-5; no reliable D call. The CDR3 has 13 amino acids. V was clipped by 4 bases and J by 5 bases, with 11 bases between them. CDR1 and CDR2 from the germline V gene are LGHNA and YSLEER.

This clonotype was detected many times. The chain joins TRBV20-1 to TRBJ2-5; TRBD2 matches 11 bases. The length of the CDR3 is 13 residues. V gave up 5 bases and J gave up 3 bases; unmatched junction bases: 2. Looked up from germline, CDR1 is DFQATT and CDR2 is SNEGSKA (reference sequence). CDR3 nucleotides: TGCAGTGCTTTACTAGCGGGAGAAGAGACCCAGTACTTC. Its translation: CSALLAGEETQYF.

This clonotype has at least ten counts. The CDR3 loop reads CASVGGGTEAFF. CDR3 in DNA: TGCGCCAGCGTGGGGGGCGGTACTGAAGCTTTCTTT. The genes are TRBV5-1 and TRBJ1-1, with D possibly being TRBD1 (6 bases). Per germline, CDR1 SGHRS and CDR2 YFSETQ. The CDR3 runs 12 residues. The V and J ends lost 7 bases and 5 bases respectively, with 12 bases between them. Based on the CDR3 plus reference TRBV5-1 and TRBJ1-1, the full variable domain is KAGVTQTPRYLIKTRGQQVTLSCSPISGHRSVSWYQQTPGQGLQFLFEYFSETQRNKGNFPGRFSGRQFSNSRSEMNVSTLELGDSALYLCASVGGGTEAFFGQGTRLTVV.

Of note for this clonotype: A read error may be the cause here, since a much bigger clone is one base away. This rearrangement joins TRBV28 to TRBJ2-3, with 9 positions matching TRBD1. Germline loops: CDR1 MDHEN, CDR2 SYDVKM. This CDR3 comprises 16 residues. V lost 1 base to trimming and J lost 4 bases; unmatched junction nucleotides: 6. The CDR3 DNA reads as TGTGCCAGCAGTTTATTAGGGACAGGGAGCGCAGATACGCAGTATTTT. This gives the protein CASSLLGTGSADTQYF. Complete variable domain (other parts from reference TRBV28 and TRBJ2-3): DVKVTQSSRYLVKRTGEKVFLECVQDMDHENMFWYRQDPGLGLRLIYFSYDVKMKEKGDIPEGYSVSREKKERFSLILESASTNQTSMYLCASSLLGTGSADTQYFGPGTRLTVL.

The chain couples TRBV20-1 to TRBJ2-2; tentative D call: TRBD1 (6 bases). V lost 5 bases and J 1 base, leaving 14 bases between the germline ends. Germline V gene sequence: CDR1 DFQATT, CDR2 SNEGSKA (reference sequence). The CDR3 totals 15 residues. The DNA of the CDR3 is TGCAGTGCTCTCAACAGGGAAGGGAACACCGGGGAGCTGTTTTTT. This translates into CSALNREGNTGELFF.

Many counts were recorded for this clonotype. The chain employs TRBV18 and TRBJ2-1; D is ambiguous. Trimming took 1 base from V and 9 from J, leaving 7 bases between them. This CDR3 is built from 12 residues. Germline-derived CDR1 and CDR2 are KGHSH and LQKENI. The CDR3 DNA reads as TGTGCCAGCTCACCACTTACAGCTGAGCAGTTCTTC. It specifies CASSPLTAEQFF.

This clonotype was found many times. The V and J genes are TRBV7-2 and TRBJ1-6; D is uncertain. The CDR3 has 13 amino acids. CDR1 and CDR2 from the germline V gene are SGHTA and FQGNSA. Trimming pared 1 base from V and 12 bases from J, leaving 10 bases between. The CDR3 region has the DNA TGTGCCAGCAGCTTAGAGGCGCATCGACCCCTCCACTTT. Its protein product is CASSLEAHRPLHF. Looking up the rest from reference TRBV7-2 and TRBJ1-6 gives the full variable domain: GAGVSQSPSNKVTEKGKDVELRCDPISGHTALYWYRQSLGQGLEFLIYFQGNSAPDKSGLPSDRFSAERTGGSVSTLTIQRTQQEDSAVYLCASSLEAHRPLHFGNGTRLTVT.

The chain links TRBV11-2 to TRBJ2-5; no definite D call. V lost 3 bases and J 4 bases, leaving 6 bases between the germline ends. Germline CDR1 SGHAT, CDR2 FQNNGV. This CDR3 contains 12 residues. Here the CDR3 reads CASSFASETQYF. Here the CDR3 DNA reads TGTGCCAGCAGCTTCGCATCAGAGACCCAGTACTTC.

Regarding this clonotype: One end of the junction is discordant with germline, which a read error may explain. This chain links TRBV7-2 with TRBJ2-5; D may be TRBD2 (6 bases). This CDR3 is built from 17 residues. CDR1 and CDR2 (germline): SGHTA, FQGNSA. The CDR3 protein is CASSLGGTPTGQESQYF. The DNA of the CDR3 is TGTGCCAGCAGCTTAGGCGGGACTCCAACCGGGCAAGAGAGCCAGTACTTC.

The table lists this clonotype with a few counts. The CDR3 DNA sequence: TGTGCCGTGGTCTTTGGGGCAGGGGGGTACGAGCAGTACTTC. Its protein product is CAVVFGAGGYEQYF. The rearrangement uses TRBV30 and TRBJ2-7; a weak D match, TRBD1 (7 bases). This CDR3 has 14 residues. Germline CDR1 GTSNPN, CDR2 SVGIG (reference sequence). The ends were cut back, 8 bases at V and 4 bases at J, with 21 bases in the middle.

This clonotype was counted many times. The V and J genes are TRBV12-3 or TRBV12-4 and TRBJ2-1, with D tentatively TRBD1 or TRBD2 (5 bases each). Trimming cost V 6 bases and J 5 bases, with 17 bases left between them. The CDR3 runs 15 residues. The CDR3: CASSTSGAGDNEQFF. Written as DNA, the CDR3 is TGTGCCAGCAGCACCTCCGGGGCCGGAGACAATGAGCAGTTCTTC.

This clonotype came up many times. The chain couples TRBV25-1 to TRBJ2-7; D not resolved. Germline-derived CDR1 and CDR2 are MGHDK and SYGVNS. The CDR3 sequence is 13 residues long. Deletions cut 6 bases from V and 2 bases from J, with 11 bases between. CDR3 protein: CASRRAPPYEQYF. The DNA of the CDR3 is TGTGCCAGCAGACGGGCCCCCCCCTACGAGCAGTACTTC.

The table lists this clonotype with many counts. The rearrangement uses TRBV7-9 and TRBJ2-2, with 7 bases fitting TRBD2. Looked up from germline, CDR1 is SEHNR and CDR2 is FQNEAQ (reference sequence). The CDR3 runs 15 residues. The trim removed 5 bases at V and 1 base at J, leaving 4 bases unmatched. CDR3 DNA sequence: TGTGCCAGCAGCCAGCGGGATAAGAACACCGGGGAGCTGTTTTTT. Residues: CASSQRDKNTGELFF.

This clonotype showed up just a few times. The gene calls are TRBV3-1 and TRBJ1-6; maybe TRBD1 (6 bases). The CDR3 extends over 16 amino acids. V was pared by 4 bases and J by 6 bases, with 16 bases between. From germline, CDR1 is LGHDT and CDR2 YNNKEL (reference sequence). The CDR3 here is CASSPLGGMANSPLHF. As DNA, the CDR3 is TGTGCCAGCAGCCCTCTAGGGGGGATGGCTAATTCACCCCTCCACTTT.

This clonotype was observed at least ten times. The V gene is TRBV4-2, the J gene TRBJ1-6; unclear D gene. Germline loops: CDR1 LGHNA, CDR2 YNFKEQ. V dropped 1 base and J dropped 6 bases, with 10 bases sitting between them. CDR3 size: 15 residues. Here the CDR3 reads CASSQGGQANSPLHF. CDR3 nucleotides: TGTGCCAGCAGCCAAGGAGGGCAGGCTAATTCACCCCTCCACTTT.

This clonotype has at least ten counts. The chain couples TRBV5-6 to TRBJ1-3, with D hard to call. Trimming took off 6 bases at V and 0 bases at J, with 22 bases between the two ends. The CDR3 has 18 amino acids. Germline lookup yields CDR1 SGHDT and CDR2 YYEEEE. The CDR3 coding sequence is TGTGCCAGCACCAAGCAAACGGCCGTACACTACTCTGGAAACACCATATATTTT. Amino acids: CASTKQTAVHYSGNTIYF.

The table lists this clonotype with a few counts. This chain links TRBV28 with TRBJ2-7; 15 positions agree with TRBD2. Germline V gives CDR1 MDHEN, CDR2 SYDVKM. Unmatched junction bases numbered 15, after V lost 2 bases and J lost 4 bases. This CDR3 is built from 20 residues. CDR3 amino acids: CASSLQAILWTSGRGYEQYF. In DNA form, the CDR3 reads TGTGCCAGCAGTTTACAAGCAATATTATGGACTAGCGGGAGGGGGTACGAGCAGTACTTC.

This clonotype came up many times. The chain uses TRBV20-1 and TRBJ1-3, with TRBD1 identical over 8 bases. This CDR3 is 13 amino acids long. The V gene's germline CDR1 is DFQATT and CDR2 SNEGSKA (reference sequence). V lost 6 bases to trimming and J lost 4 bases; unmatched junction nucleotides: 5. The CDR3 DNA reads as TGCAGTGCAGACCGGGACAGGGGAAACACCATATATTTT. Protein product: CSADRDRGNTIYF.

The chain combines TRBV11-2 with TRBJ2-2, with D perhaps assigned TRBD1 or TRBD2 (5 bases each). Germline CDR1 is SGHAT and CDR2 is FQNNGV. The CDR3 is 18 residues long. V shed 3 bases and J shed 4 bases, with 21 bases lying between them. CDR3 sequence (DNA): TGTGCCAGCAGCTTCTTCATCGGCCGGGACGCCTCCACCGGGGAGCTGTTTTTT. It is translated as CASSFFIGRDASTGELFF.

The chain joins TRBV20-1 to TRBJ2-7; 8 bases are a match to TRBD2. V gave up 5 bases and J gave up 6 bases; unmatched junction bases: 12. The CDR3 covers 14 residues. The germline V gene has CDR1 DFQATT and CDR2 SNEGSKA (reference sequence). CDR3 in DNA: TGCAGTGCTCCGCGAGCGGGAGCTTTCCCCGAGCAGTACTTC. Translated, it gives CSAPRAGAFPEQYF.

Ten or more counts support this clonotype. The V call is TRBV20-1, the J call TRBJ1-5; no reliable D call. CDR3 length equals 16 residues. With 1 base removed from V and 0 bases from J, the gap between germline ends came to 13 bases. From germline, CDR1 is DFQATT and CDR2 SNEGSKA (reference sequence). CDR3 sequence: CSARVMSSTSNQPQHF. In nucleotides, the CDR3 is TGCAGTGCTAGAGTAATGTCGAGCACTAGCAATCAGCCCCAGCATTTT.

The CDR3 DNA is TGCAGTGCTGGACTAGCGGGGGGGTCAGAGCAGTTCTTC. Translated, it gives CSAGLAGGSEQFF. V gene TRBV20-1 combines with J gene TRBJ2-1; TRBD2 aligns across 15 bases. This CDR3 region has 13 residues. V was clipped by 5 bases and J by 10 bases; unmatched bases: 3. Looked up from germline, CDR1 is DFQATT and CDR2 is SNEGSKA (reference sequence).

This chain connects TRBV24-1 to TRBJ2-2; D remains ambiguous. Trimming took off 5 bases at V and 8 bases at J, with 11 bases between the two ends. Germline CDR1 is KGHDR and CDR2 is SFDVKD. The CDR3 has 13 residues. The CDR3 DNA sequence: TGTGCCACCAGTGGGCCCCCCCTGGGGGAGCTGTTTTTT. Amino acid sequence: CATSGPPLGELFF.